This T cell receptor beta chain was identified in a study of vaccination and CD4 T cells after COVID-19. Study-wide background: Recovered-phase convalescent patients showed SARS-CoV-2 positivity by nasal swab PCR; roughly nine were mild, one severe.

With the Oncomine TCR Beta short-read assay, DNA from cultured CD4+ T cells was sequenced. Using its own MiXCR run on the PCR reads, TCRdb lists one record per CDR3 protein. This sample has fewer than 25,000 distinct CDR3 sequences, with approximately 50% found just once. A note on this clonotype: Its specificity is not known.

V was clipped by 4 bases and J by 5 bases, with 14 bases between them. The CDR3 is 14 amino acids. Germline lookup yields CDR1 MNHEY and CDR2 SVGAGI. Noted treatment: roughly 10-day PBMC culture with coronavirus spike peptide pools or control peptides (ViraFEST assay). Every well contained 1.5 million to 2.5 million PBMCs, which were grown with around 9.4 IU/ml IL-2 and roughly 9.1 ug/ml peptide pools. The origin of this receptor is a human donor who had recovered from COVID-19. The chain employs TRBV6-5 and TRBJ2-5, with D possibly matching TRBD2 (6 bases). What was sequenced was CD4+ T cells from blood, cultured in vitro. In DNA form, the CDR3 reads TGTGCCAGCAGTTCTATCCGACTAGTGGAGACCCAGTACTTC. This translates into CASSSIRLVETQYF.